This passage covers 12 T cell receptor beta chains from one sample sequenced in a study of regulatory T cells in long-lasting Graves disease (dated by TCRdb to the early 2020s). Taken with the paper, the label for time point translates to: newly diagnosed GD, antithyroid drugs for less than 3 months. For both TCR sequencing and RNA sequencing, RNA was extracted from PBMCs in TRIzol. The method behind the library was multiplex PCR. The sequencer was an Illumina HiSeq 4000. CDR3 regions were amplified by Arm-PCR with iRepertoire HTBI primers to construct TCR beta libraries. TCRdb applied fastp at Q25 and MiXCR to the public reads, then kept only in-frame beta chains. Records with the same CDR3 protein are collapsed into one entry carrying the most frequent genes and DNA. This sample lists 450,000 to 650,000 distinct CDR3 sequences; approximately 16% were detected once. The ten largest account for 20% to 25% of the sample.

This sample also appeared in a second study, on T cells in Graves' hyperthyroidism and ophthalmopathy.

This specimen was peripheral blood mononuclear cells (PBMCs), taken at new diagnosis, from a patient treated with antithyroid drugs. These receptors came from a woman aged 35-60 years with Graves disease. Donor details come from another sample of the same person, matched by shared clones.

The sample holds many counts of this clonotype. V and J are TRBV6-9 and TRBJ1-1; no clear D. The CDR3 length is 14 residues. With 3 bases removed from V and 1 base from J, the gap between germline ends came to 9 bases. Germline CDR1 reads MNHGY; CDR2 reads SVAAGI. In DNA, the CDR3 is TGTGCCAGCAGTTACGAGGACGGGAACACTGAAGCTTTCTTT. It yields the protein CASSYEDGNTEAFF.

This clonotype was recorded at least ten times. Here the CDR3 reads CASSQEGGAGSPLHF. In DNA, the CDR3 is TGTGCCAGCAGCCAAGAAGGGGGCGCAGGTTCACCCCTCCACTTT. The chain uses TRBV3-1 and TRBJ1-6; 7 bases align to TRBD1. The CDR3 totals 15 residues. Germline values: CDR1 LGHDT, CDR2 YNNKEL (reference sequence). Unmatched junction bases numbered 5, after V lost 0 bases and J lost 9 bases.

The rearrangement joins TRBV3-1 to TRBJ2-7, with 8 bases fitting TRBD2. Per the germline V gene, CDR1 is LGHDT and CDR2 is YNNKEL (reference sequence). Trimming at V came to 4 bases and at J to 3 bases, leaving 14 bases not matched to a gene. The CDR3 is 17 residues long. CDR3 protein: CASSPRRYSGVDYEQYF. In DNA form, the CDR3 reads TGTGCCAGCAGCCCCCGAAGATATAGCGGGGTTGACTACGAGCAGTACTTC.

This clonotype came up many times. The genes are TRBV18 and TRBJ2-7; TRBD1 is a possible D gene (5 bases). CDR1 is KGHSH and CDR2 is LQKENI in the germline V gene. Trimming cost V 1 base and J 6 bases, with 16 bases left between them. The CDR3 covers 15 residues. The chain's CDR3 is CASSPLRDSSSEQYF. As DNA, the CDR3 is TGTGCCAGCTCACCACTGCGAGACAGTTCCAGCGAGCAGTACTTC.

This clonotype was detected many times. The rearrangement links TRBV5-1 to TRBJ1-5; the D gene is possibly TRBD1 (5 bases). Germline CDR1 is SGHRS and CDR2 is YFSETQ. This CDR3 has 15 amino acids. V was clipped by 4 bases and J by 8 bases, with 19 bases between them. The CDR3 nucleotides are TGCGCCAGCAGCGCGGGACCGGGTGCGGGGGAGCCCCAGCATTTT. Its protein is CASSAGPGAGEPQHF.

A note on this clonotype: A far larger clone is one nucleotide away, so this likely arose from a read error. The CDR3 DNA reads TGTGCCAGCAGTTACTCGTGGGTGGACACTGAAGCTTTCTTT. This gives the protein CASSYSWVDTEAFF. The rearrangement uses TRBV6-6 and TRBJ1-1; D gene unclear. The CDR3 loop spans 14 amino acids. V gave up 0 bases and J gave up 3 bases, with 8 bases separating them. Germline CDR1 reads MNHNY; CDR2 reads SVGAGI (reference sequence).

In this sample, this clonotype turned up a few times. The V gene is TRBV7-6, the J gene TRBJ2-2; D is ambiguous. Per germline, CDR1 SGHVS and CDR2 FNYEAQ. The V gene lost 4 bases and the J gene lost 0 bases, with 12 bases spanning the gap. CDR3 length: 16 amino acids. CDR3 nucleotides: TGTGCCAGCAGCTCCCAGCCCAGGACGAACACCGGGGAGCTGTTTTTT. Protein: CASSSQPRTNTGELFF.

Notes on this clonotype: A single base separates this from a much larger clone, so it may be a read error. This chain joins TRBV3-1 and TRBJ2-1; D is perhaps TRBD2 (6 bases). Germline V CDR1 and CDR2: LGHDT, YNNKEL (reference sequence). CDR3 size: 15 residues. CDR3 in amino acids: CDSSLGRGLNNEQFF. The DNA for the CDR3 is TGTGACAGCAGCCTAGGGCGGGGTTTGAACAATGAGCAGTTCTTC.

This clonotype appeared many times. The J gene is TRBJ1-6, the V gene TRBV20-1; maybe TRBD1 (5 bases). The CDR3 totals 13 residues. Germline V lookup: CDR1 DFQATT, CDR2 SNEGSKA (reference sequence). V lost 2 bases and J 10 bases, leaving 12 bases between the germline ends. The CDR3 spells CSARRDVMSPLHF. DNA for the CDR3: TGCAGTGCTAGACGGGACGTCATGTCACCCCTCCACTTT.

The chain links TRBV20-1 to TRBJ2-1, with 12 bases fitting TRBD2. CDR3 length equals 16 residues. After removal of 0 bases from V and 5 bases from J, the junction contained 5 bases not matched to a gene. CDR1 and CDR2 from the germline V gene are DFQATT and SNEGSKA (reference sequence). This CDR3 is CSARDPLAGGNNEQFF. DNA for the CDR3: TGCAGTGCTAGAGATCCCCTAGCGGGGGGGAACAATGAGCAGTTCTTC.

In this sample, this clonotype turned up a few times. The V and J genes are TRBV7-9 and TRBJ2-3; no definite D call. Germline-derived CDR1 and CDR2 are SEHNR and FQNEAQ (reference sequence). The CDR3 loop spans 18 amino acids. The V gene lost 5 bases and the J gene lost 1 base, with 22 bases spanning the gap. CDR3 in amino acids: CASSLPFGRSLGTDTQYF. The CDR3 region has the DNA TGTGCCAGCAGCCTCCCGTTTGGCAGGTCTCTAGGCACAGATACGCAGTATTTT.

This clonotype was observed at least ten times. The chain uses TRBV12-3 or TRBV12-4 and TRBJ1-1; D is unclear. V was trimmed by 1 base and J by 1 base, leaving 4 bases between them. This CDR3 has 13 residues. CDR3 DNA: TGTGCCAGCAGTTTAGTCCGGAACACTGAAGCTTTCTTT. Its protein product is CASSLVRNTEAFF.